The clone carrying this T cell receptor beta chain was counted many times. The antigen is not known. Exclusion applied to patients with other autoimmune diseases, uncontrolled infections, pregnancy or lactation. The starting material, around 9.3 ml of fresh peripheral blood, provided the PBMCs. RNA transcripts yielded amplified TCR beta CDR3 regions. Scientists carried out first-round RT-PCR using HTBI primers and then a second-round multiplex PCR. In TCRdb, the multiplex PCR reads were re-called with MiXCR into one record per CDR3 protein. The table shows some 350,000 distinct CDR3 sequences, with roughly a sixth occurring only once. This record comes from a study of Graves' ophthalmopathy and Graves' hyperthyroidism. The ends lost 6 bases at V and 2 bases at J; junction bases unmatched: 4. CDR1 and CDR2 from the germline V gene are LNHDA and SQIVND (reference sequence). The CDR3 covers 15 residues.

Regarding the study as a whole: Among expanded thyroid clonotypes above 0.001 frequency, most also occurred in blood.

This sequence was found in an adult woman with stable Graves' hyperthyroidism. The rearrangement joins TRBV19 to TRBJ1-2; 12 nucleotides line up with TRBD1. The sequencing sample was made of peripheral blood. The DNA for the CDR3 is TGTGCCAGTAGGGTCGGGACAGGGGGCAACTATGGCTACACCTTC. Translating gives CASRVGTGGNYGYTF.